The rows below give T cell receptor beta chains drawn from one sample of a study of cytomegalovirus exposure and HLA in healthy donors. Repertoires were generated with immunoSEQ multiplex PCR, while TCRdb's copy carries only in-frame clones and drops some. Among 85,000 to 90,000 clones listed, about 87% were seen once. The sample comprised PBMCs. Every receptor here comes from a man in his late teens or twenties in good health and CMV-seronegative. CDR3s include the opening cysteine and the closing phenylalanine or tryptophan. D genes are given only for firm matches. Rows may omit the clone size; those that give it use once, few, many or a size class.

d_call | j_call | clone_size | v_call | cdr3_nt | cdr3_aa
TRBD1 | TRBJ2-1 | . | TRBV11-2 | TGTGCCAGCAGCTGGACAGGGAATGAGCAGTTCTTC | CASSWTGNEQFF
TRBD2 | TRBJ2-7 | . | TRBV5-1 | TGCGCCAGCAGCACTAGCGTCCTAGGCTCCTACGAGCAGTACTTC | CASSTSVLGSYEQYF
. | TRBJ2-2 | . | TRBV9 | TGTGCCAGCAGCGTAGTAGAGAGGACCGGGGAGCTGTTTTTT | CASSVVERTGELFF
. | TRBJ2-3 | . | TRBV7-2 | TGTGCCAGCAGCTGGAGGGGAGATACGCAGTATTTT | CASSWRGDTQYF
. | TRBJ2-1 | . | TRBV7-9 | TGTGCCAGCCGGGGTGGGAGTGAGCAGTTCTTC | CASRGGSEQFF
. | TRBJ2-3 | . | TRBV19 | TGTGCCAGTAGTATACAACAGCCCAGCACAGATACGCAGTATTTT | CASSIQQPSTDTQYF
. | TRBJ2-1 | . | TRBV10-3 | TGTGCCATCAGTTCCACCCCGACTAGTATGTTCTTC | CAISSTPTSMFF
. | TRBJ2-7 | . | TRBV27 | TGTGCCAGCGGGAGTTGGTACGAGCAGTACTTC | CASGSWYEQYF
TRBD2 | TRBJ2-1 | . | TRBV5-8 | TGTGCCAGCCGTGGGCAGCGGGAGGCCCCCCTGGCTGAGCAGTTCTTC | CASRGQREAPLAEQFF
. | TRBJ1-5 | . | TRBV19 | TGTGCCAGTAAAGACAGGCCTAACAGCAATCAGCCCCAGCATTTT | CASKDRPNSNQPQHF
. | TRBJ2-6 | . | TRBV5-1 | TGCGCCAGCGGCGGGTCCACCCGCGGGGCCAACGTCCTGACTTTC | CASGGSTRGANVLTF
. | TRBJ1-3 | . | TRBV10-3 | TGTGCCATTCTTGGCGGGGAGGAAAACACCATATATTTT | CAILGGEENTIYF
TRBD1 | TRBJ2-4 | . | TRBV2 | TGTGCCAGCAGCGAAAGGACAGGTCAAAACATTCAGTACTTC | CASSERTGQNIQYF
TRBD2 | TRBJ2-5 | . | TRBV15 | TGTGCCACCCGTCGGGAGGGCCGTAGGGAGACCCAGTACTTC | CATRREGRRETQYF
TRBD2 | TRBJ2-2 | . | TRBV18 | TGTGCCAGCTCACCGTTAGCGGGAAGGGGAACCGGGGAGCTGTTTTTT | CASSPLAGRGTGELFF
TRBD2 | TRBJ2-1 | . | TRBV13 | TGTGCCAGCAGCTTAGCCCTCGGACTAGCGGGAAATGATGAGCAGTTCTTC | CASSLALGLAGNDEQFF
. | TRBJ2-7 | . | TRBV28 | TGTGCCAGCAGTTTATATATCGAGCAGTACTTC | CASSLYIEQYF
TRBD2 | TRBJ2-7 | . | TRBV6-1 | TGTGCCAGCAGGGGGACTAGCGGGAGGGCTTACGAGCAGTACTTC | CASRGTSGRAYEQYF
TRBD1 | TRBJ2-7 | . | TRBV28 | TGTGCCAGCAGTCCCGGGACAGGGCCTGGGAGGCAGTACTTC | CASSPGTGPGRQYF
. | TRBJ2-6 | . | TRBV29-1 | TGCAGCGTTGCCCCCTCAGGAACCGGGGCCAACGTCCTGACTTTC | CSVAPSGTGANVLTF
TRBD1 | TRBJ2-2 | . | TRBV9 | TGTGCCAGCAGCCTGACAGGGAGCGCGAACACCGGGGAGCTGTTTTTT | CASSLTGSANTGELFF
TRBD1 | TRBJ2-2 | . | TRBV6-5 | TGTGCCAGCAGGCAAGACAGGGGCACCGGGGAGCTGTTTTTT | CASRQDRGTGELFF
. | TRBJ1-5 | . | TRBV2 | TGTGCCAGCAGTGTGGGACTTGGCAATCAGCCCCAGCATTTT | CASSVGLGNQPQHF
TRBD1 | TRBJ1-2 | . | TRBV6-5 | TGTGCCAGCAGTAAACGAGGGGGCGCGGATGGCTACACCTTC | CASSKRGGADGYTF
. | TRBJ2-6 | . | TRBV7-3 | TGTGCCAGCAGCCCCCAGGACAGTTTCGGGGCCAACGTCCTGACTTTC | CASSPQDSFGANVLTF
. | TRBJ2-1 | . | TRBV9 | TGTGCCAGCAGCCCTCAACCAGGGGGGTCGGAGCAGTTCTTC | CASSPQPGGSEQFF
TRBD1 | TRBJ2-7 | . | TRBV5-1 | TGCGCCAGCAGCTTGTTACAGGGGGCGCAATACGAGCAGTACTTC | CASSLLQGAQYEQYF
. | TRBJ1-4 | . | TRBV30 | TGTGCCTGGAGTGTATCGGCCCCAGGCAGACCGAATGAAAAACTGTTTTTT | CAWSVSAPGRPNEKLFF
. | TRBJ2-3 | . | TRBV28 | TGTGCCAGCAGTTTCTCCTTCACAGATACGCAGTATTTT | CASSFSFTDTQYF
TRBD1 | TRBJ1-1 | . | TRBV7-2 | TGTGCCATCGCCAGGGGGCTCGCTGAAGCTTTCTTT | CAIARGLAEAFF
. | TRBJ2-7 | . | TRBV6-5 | TGTGCCAGCAGTTATGGGACAAGCTCGGGCTCCTACGAGCAGTACTTC | CASSYGTSSGSYEQYF
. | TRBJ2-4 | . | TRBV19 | TGTGCCAGTAGTCCAGGAGGGGGGGGCAAAAACATTCAGTACTTC | CASSPGGGGKNIQYF
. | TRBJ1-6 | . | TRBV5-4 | TGTGCCAGCAGCTTGGGCTTCGGGAATTCACCCCTCCACTTT | CASSLGFGNSPLHF
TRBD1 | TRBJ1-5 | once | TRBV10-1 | TGCGCCATCTGTGGGACCGGGACAGAAGTCGGCAGCAATCAGCCCCAGCATTTT | CAICGTGTEVGSNQPQHF
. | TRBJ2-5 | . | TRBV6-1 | TGTGCCAGCAGTGAAGGGGGGCGCCAAGAGACCCAGTACTTC | CASSEGGRQETQYF
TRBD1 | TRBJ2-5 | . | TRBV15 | TGTGCCACCAGCAGAGATTTACAGGGGTGGACCCAGTACTTC | CATSRDLQGWTQYF
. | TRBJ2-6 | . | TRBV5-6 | TGTGCCAGCAGAAGCCGGGGGACCGGGGCCAACGTCCTGACTTTC | CASRSRGTGANVLTF
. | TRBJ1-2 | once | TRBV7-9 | TGTGCCAGCAGCTTAGTAGATTACTATGGCTACACCTTC | CASSLVDYYGYTF
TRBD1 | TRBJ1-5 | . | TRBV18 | TGTGCCAGCTCACTCGACAGGGGCGGTCAGCCCCAGCATTTT | CASSLDRGGQPQHF
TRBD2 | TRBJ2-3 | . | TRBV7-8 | TGTGCCAGCAGCCGATTAGGCTCAGCTAGCGGGAGCTCAGATACGCAGTATTTT | CASSRLGSASGSSDTQYF
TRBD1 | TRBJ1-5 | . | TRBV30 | TGTGCCTGGGGCCAAGGACAGGGGGCTGGGCAGCCCCAGCATTTT | CAWGQGQGAGQPQHF
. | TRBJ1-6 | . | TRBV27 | TGTGCCAGCAGACACGGACAGCATAATTCACCCCTCCACTTT | CASRHGQHNSPLHF
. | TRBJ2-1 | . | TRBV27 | TGTGCCAGCAGTTTTTTTCCTACGAACAATGAGCAGTTCTTC | CASSFFPTNNEQFF
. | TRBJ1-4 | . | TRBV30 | TGTGCCTGGAGTCCCTCAGGGGAAAAACTGTTTTTT | CAWSPSGEKLFF
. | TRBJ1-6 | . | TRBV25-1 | TGTGCCAGCAGTGACAGTGCCTATAATTCACCCCTCCACTTT | CASSDSAYNSPLHF
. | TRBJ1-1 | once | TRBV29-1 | TGCAGCGTTGAAGTGGGGCCTGAAGCTTTCTTT | CSVEVGPEAFF
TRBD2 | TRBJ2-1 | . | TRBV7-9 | TGTTCCAGCAGCCCCGCGGGGGGCTTGAGGAATGAGCAGTTCTTC | CSSSPAGGLRNEQFF
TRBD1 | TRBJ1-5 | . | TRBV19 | TGTGCCAGTACCTCGCGAATCGGGTTGACAGGGGCATTTAGCAATCAGCCCCAGCATTTT | CASTSRIGLTGAFSNQPQHF
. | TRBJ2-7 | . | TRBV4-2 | TGTGCCAGCAGCCAAGAGGCTAGCGTCGTTCTCGGGCAGTACTTC | CASSQEASVVLGQYF
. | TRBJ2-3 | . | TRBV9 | TGTGCCAGCAGCGTAGAGGGCACCCGGGGGCAGTATTTT | CASSVEGTRGQYF
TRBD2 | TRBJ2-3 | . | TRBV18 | TGTGCCAGCTCACCACGACTAGCGGTAGCAGATACGCAGTATTTT | CASSPRLAVADTQYF
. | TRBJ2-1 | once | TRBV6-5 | TGTGCCAGCACCCGGGAAGGGGGTGAGCAGTTCTTC | CASTREGGEQFF
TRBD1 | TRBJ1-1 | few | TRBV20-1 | TGCAGGGGACAGTATAACACTGAAGCTTTCTTT | CRGQYNTEAFF
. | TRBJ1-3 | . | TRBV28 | TGTGCCAGCAGTTTAAAAACGGCTGGAAACACCATATATTTT | CASSLKTAGNTIYF
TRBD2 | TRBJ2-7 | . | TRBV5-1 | TGCGCCAGCAGCTTAGCGGGAGCAATATACGAGCAGTACTTC | CASSLAGAIYEQYF
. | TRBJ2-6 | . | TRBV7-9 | TGTGCCAGCAGCTTAGACAGGGACGGGTCTGGGGCCAACGTCCTGACTTTC | CASSLDRDGSGANVLTF
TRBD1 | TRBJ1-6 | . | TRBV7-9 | TGTGCCAGCAGCTTAACAGGGGGTGGGACACCCCTCCACTTT | CASSLTGGGTPLHF
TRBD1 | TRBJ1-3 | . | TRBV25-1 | TGTGCCAGCACACTCCGACAGGGGCATGACACCATATATTTT | CASTLRQGHDTIYF
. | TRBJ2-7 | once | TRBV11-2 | TGTGCCAGCAGCTTAGGCCAGTCAACTACCTACGAGCAGTACTTC | CASSLGQSTTYEQYF